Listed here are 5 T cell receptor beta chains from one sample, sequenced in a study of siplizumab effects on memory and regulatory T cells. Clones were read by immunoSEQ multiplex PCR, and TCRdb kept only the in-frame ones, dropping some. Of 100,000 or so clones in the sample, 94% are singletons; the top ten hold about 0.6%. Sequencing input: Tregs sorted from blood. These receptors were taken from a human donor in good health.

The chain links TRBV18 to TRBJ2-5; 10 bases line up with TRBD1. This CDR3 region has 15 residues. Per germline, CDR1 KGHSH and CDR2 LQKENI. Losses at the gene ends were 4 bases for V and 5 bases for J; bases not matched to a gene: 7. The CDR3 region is CASSLSRQGAETQYF. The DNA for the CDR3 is TGTGCCAGCTCACTCTCGAGACAGGGGGCGGAGACCCAGTACTTC.

CDR3 region: CASSLRQGQGNQPQHF. In nucleotides, the CDR3 is TGTGCCAGCAGTCTAAGACAGGGGCAAGGAAATCAGCCCCAGCATTTT. V usage is TRBV28 and J usage is TRBJ1-5, with 8 bases aligning to TRBD1. The CDR3 consists of 16 residues. Per the germline V gene, CDR1 is MDHEN and CDR2 is SYDVKM. The J segment lost 4 bases and the V segment lost 5 bases, leaving 10 bases of the junction unmatched.

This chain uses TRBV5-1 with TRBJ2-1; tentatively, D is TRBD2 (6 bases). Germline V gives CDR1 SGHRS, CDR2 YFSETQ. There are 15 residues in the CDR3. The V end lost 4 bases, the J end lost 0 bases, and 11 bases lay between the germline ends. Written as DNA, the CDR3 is TGCGCCAGCAGCACGGGAGAGAGCTCCTACAATGAGCAGTTCTTC. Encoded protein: CASSTGESSYNEQFF.

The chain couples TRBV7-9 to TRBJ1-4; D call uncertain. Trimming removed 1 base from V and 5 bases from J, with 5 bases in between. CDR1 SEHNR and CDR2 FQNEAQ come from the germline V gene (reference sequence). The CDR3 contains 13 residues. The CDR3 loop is CASSLVGNEKLFF. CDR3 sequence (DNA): TGTGCCAGCAGCTTAGTAGGGAATGAAAAACTGTTTTTT.

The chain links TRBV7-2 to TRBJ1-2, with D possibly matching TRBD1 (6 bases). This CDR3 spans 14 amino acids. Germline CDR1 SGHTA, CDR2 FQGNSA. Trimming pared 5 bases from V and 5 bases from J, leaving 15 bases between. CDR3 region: CASSHTNRDYGYTF. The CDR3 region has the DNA TGTGCCAGCAGCCATACGAACAGGGATTATGGCTACACCTTC.